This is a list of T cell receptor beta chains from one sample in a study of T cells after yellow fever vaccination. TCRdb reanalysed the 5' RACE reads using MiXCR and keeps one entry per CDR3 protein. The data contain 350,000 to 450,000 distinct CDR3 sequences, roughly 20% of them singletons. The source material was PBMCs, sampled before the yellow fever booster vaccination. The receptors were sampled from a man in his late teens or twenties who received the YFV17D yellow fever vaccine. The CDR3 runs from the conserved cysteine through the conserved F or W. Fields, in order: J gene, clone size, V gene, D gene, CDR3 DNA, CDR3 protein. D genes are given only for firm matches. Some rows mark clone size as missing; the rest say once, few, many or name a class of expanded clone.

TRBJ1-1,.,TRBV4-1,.,TGCGCCAGCAGCCAAGATTGGACAACGAATGAAGCTTTCTTT,CASSQDWTTNEAFF
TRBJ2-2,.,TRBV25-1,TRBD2,TGTGCCAGCACCTCATCGGGGGGGCGGAACACCGGGGAGCTGTTTTTT,CASTSSGGRNTGELFF
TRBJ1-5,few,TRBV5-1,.,TGCGCCAGCAGCTTGTTAGGAGAGCAGAATCAGCCCCAGCATTTT,CASSLLGEQNQPQHF
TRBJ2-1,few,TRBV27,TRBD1,TGTGCCAGCAGTTTAGGGACAGGGGGCATGAATGAGCAGTTCTTC,CASSLGTGGMNEQFF
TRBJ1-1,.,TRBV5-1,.,TGCGCCAGCAGCTTCAGAAGGGACACTGAAGCTTTCTTT,CASSFRRDTEAFF
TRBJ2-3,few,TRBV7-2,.,TGTGCCAGCGAAGCGATAACCGAGACAGATACGCAGTATTTT,CASEAITETDTQYF
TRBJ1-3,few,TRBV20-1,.,TGCAGTGCTAGGAAGGCAGGCTTAGACACCATATATTTT,CSARKAGLDTIYF
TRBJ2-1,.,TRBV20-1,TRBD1,TGCAGTGCCACCGGGGACAGCTCCTACAATGAGCAGTTCTTC,CSATGDSSYNEQFF
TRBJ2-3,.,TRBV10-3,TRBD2,TGTGCCATCAGTCCGATGGGGACTAGCGGGGAAGGAGATACGCAGTATTTT,CAISPMGTSGEGDTQYF
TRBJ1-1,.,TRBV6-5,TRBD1,TGTGCCAGCACTAAATTCCAGGGGGCTCACGCTTTCTTT,CASTKFQGAHAFF
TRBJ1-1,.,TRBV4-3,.,TGCGCCAGCAGCCAAGATACGGAGACTGAAGCTTTCTTT,CASSQDTETEAFF
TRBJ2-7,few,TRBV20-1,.,TGCAGTGCTAAGATGACTAGCTCCTACGAGCAGTACTTC,CSAKMTSSYEQYF
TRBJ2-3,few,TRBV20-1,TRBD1,TGCAGTGCTGAGGGGGCGGTAGATACGCAGTATTTT,CSAEGAVDTQYF
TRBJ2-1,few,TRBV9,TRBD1,TGTGCCAGCATCGACGCAGGGGGCGAGCAGTTCTTC,CASIDAGGEQFF
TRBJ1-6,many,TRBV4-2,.,TGTGCCAGCGCCCCAGAGGGCAGGGATAATTCACCCCTCCACTTT,CASAPEGRDNSPLHF
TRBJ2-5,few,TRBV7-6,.,TGTGCCAGCAGCGACCTAGGGCCAGCTGACCAAGAGACCCAGTACTTC,CASSDLGPADQETQYF
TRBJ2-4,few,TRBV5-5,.,TGTGCCAGCAGCTCGGGACATAGACTAGCCAAAAACATTCAGTACTTC,CASSSGHRLAKNIQYF
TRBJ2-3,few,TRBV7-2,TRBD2,TGTGCCAGCAGACTCTTAGCGGGGGGGACAGATACGCAGTATTTT,CASRLLAGGTDTQYF
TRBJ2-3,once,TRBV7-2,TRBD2,TGTGCCTGCAGCAAAGACCTAGCGGGGGCCACACGGGGAGATACGCAGTATTTT,CACSKDLAGATRGDTQYF
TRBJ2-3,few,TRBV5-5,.,TGTGCCAGCAGCTTTTGGACAGATACGCAGTATTTT,CASSFWTDTQYF
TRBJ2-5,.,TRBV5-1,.,TGCGCCAGCAGCTTTATCGAACGCGGCCGCCAAGAGACCCAGTACTTC,CASSFIERGRQETQYF
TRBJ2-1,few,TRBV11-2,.,TGTGCCAGCAGCCCAAATGCCAGCTGGTCGAATGAGCAGTTCTTC,CASSPNASWSNEQFF
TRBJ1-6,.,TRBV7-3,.,TGTGCCAGCAGCGCACAGGGCTGGGGTAATTCACCCCTCCACTTT,CASSAQGWGNSPLHF
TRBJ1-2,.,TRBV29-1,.,TGCAGCGTTGAAGCCGAGGGAATCCATGGCTACACCTTC,CSVEAEGIHGYTF